The entry below describes one TCR beta chain. Antigen: not known. This record belongs to a study of a mutant IDH1 vaccine in newly diagnosed glioma. Overall study: Treated patients had a mean age of roughly 39 years and a roughly 60% male, roughly 40% female split. It was radiotherapy, temozolomide, or both that patients received previously, with most receiving both.

The CDR3 runs to 13 residues. Germline CDR1 SGHVS, CDR2 FQNEAQ. The trim removed 0 bases at V and 7 bases at J, leaving 2 bases unmatched. Generated by immunoSEQ multiplex PCR, the TCRdb table keeps only in-frame clones and is missing some. The table has tens of thousands of clones, roughly 80% seen once. Study-wide findings and caveats: Patients mounted vaccine-induced immune responses in approximately 93% of cases.

Regarding time point: baseline, week 1 (first vaccination visit). Treatment noted: pre-vaccination baseline after standard-of-care therapy. New WHO grade 3 or 4 IDH1-mutant, ATRX-lost astrocytomas were present in all donors. V is TRBV7-8 and J is TRBJ1-1; TRBD1 agrees at 7 bases. This clonotype was obtained from a man in his late teens or twenties with glioma. The source was PBMCs, collected from a glioma patient treated with radiotherapy, temozolomide or both. The CDR3: CASSLAWDSEAFF. As DNA, the CDR3 is TGTGCCAGCAGCTTAGCGTGGGACAGTGAAGCTTTCTTT. The full variable domain, in which reference TRBV7-8 and TRBJ1-1 provide the parts outside the CDR3, is GAGVSQSPRYKVAKRGQDVALRCDPISGHVSLFWYQQALGQGPEFLTYFQNEAQLDKSGLPSDRFFAERPEGSVSTLKIQRTQQEDSAVYLCASSLAWDSEAFFGQGTRLTVV.